This T cell receptor beta chain was sequenced during a study of cytomegalovirus exposure and HLA in healthy donors. General study results and limits: Whilst most TCR sequences proved rare, a subset of public TCRs occurred across many donors.

The length of the CDR3 is 16 residues. Germline CDR1 reads MNHNS; CDR2 reads SASEGT. V gave up 1 base and J gave up 5 bases; unmatched junction bases: 5. The data were produced by immunoSEQ multiplex PCR, yet TCRdb's version contains in-frame clones alone and is incomplete. The data show about 64,000 clones, roughly 94% seen once. To note about this clone: Its specificity is not known.

The receptor comes from a young woman in good health and CMV-seropositive. Sequenced sample: PBMCs. V is TRBV6-1 and J is TRBJ1-4, with TRBD1 matching 9 bases. This CDR3 is CASSEGRGQGNEKLFF. The CDR3 region has the DNA TGTGCCAGCAGTGAAGGACGAGGACAGGGGAATGAAAAACTGTTTTTT.